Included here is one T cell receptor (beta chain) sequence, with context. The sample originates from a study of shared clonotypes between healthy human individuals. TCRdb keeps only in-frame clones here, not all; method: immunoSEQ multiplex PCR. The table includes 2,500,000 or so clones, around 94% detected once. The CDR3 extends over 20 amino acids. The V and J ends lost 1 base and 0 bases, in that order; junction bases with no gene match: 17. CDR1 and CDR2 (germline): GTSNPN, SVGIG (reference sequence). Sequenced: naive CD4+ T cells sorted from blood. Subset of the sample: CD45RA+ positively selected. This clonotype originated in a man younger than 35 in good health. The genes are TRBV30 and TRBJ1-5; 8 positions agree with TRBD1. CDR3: CAWSGGTGRRGLNSNQPQHF. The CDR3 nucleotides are TGTGCCTGGAGTGGGGGGACGGGGCGCAGGGGGCTCAATAGCAATCAGCCCCAGCATTTT. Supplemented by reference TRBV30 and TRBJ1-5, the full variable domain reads SQTIHQWPATLVQPVGSPLSLECTVEGTSNPNLYWYRQAAGRGLQLLFYSVGIGQISSEVPQNLSASRPQDRQFILSSKKLLLSDSGFYLCAWSGGTGRRGLNSNQPQHFGDGTRLSIL.